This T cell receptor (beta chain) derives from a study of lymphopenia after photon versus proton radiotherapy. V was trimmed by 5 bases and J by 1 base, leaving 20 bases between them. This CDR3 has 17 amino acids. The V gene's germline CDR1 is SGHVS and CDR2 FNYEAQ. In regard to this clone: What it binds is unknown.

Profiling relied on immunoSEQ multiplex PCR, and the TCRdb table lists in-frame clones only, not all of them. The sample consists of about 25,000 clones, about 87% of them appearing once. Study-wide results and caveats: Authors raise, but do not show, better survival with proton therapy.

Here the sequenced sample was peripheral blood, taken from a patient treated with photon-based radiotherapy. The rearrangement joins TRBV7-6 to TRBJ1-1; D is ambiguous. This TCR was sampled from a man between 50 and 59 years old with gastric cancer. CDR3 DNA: TGTGCCAGCAGCCCGACCCGGGCGGGGAGGAGGAACACTGAAGCTTTCTTT. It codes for CASSPTRAGRRNTEAFF.